This passage covers 26 T cell receptor beta chains from one sample sequenced in a study of low-dose radiotherapy and immunotherapy resistance in tumors (dated 2022 in TCRdb). Sample time point, as interpreted from the label and publication: before trial treatment. Sequencing was carried out with an Illumina HiSeq 2500. Superscript III and a set of TRAV- and TRBV-specific primers were used to synthesize first-strand cDNA, so that both TCRalpha and TCRbeta chains were covered. TCRs were amplified for 20 PCR cycles with Phusion, using a constant-region primer paired with the adapter attached to the V primers. TCRdb took the public reads, trimmed them with fastp at Q25, ran MiXCR for clone calling and kept in-frame beta chains. Here each entry gathers all rows of one CDR3 protein and keeps the most common genes and DNA. This sample comprises 60,000 to 75,000 distinct CDR3 sequences, roughly 29% of them detected only once. The ten largest clones take up about 6.6% of the sample.

Here the sequenced sample was PBMCs, taken before treatment. The receptors originated from a male donor with rectosigmoid adenocarcinoma.

This clonotype appeared many times. This chain uses TRBV12-3 or TRBV12-4 with TRBJ1-2; D uncertain. The CDR3 is 14 amino acids. The V and J ends lost 6 bases and 9 bases respectively, with 20 bases between them. For the CDR3, the DNA is TGTGCCAGCAGACCAATTTTGGGGTCCGTGAGCTACACCTTC. This codes for CASRPILGSVSYTF.

As to this clonotype: A far larger clone is only one base removed, so a read error is likely. The V and J genes are TRBV5-3 and TRBJ2-7; 8 positions match TRBD1. TRBV5-3 is an ORF; its function is uncertain. Unmatched junction bases numbered 7, after V lost 8 bases and J lost 3 bases. The CDR3 totals 13 residues. CDR3 sequence (DNA): TGTGCCAGCAGCCTGACAGGGGACTACGAGCAGTACTTC. Amino acid sequence: CASSLTGDYEQYF.

In its sample, this clonotype was seen many times. This chain connects TRBV6-8 to TRBJ2-1, with 7 bases matching TRBD1. Germline V gene sequence: CDR1 MNHGY, CDR2 SAAAGT. The CDR3 is 16 amino acids. J lost 6 bases, V lost 3 bases, and 11 bases had no gene match. The CDR3 protein is CASSYRAGTVINEQFF. CDR3 nucleotide sequence: TGTGCCAGCAGTTATAGGGCCGGGACAGTCATCAATGAGCAGTTCTTC.

A note on this clonotype: A far larger clone lies a single base away; this is likely a read error. The chain is built from TRBV5-1 and TRBJ2-7, with 7 bases identical to TRBD2. After removal of 0 bases from V and 7 bases from J, the junction contained 7 bases not matched to a gene. Per the germline V gene, CDR1 is SGHRS and CDR2 is YFSETQ. The CDR3 runs to 14 residues. CDR3 sequence: CASSLVLAGNEQYF. The CDR3 DNA reads as TGCGCCAGCAGCTTGGTATTAGCGGGCAATGAGCAGTACTTC.

This clonotype was seen more than once but under ten times. The chain carries TRBV5-1 and TRBJ2-7; D might be TRBD1 (5 bases). The CDR3 spans 12 residues. V lost 4 bases and J lost 3, with 8 bases in between. Germline loops: CDR1 SGHRS, CDR2 YFSETQ. The CDR3 reads CASSDSFYEQYF. As DNA, the CDR3 is TGCGCCAGCAGCGACAGTTTCTACGAGCAGTACTTC.

This clonotype was detected once. The gene calls are TRBV30 and TRBJ2-3, with 8 bases identical to TRBD2. The CDR3 consists of 14 residues. Germline V gene lookup returns CDR1 GTSNPN and CDR2 SVGIG (reference sequence). V gave up 6 bases and J gave up 1 base; unmatched junction bases: 6. Here the CDR3 DNA reads TGTGCCTGTATCCCGGGGGGGGGCACAGATACGCAGTATTTT. Residues: CACIPGGGTDTQYF.

The V gene is TRBV12-3 or TRBV12-4, the J gene TRBJ1-1, with D unclear. The CDR3 has 11 amino acids. The ends were cut back, 5 bases at V and 4 bases at J, with 5 bases in the middle. Here the CDR3 reads CASSRSTEAFF. DNA of the CDR3: TGTGCCAGCAGTCGAAGCACTGAAGCTTTCTTT.

On this clonotype: Given a far larger clone just one base away, this is likely a sequencing read error. This chain joins TRBV29-1 and TRBJ2-5, with D possibly called TRBD1 or TRBD2 (5 bases each). CDR1 SQVTM and CDR2 ANQGSEA come from the germline V gene. This CDR3 has 14 amino acids. The V gene lost 3 bases and the J gene lost 11 bases, with 22 bases spanning the gap. The CDR3 is CSVDLAPTRGEQYF. CDR3 coding DNA: TGCAGCGTTGACTTAGCGCCTACTAGGGGTGAGCAGTACTTC. Complete variable domain (other parts from reference TRBV29-1 and TRBJ2-5): SAVISQKPSRDICQRGTSLTIQCQVDSQVTMMFWYRQQPGQSLTLIATANQGSEATYESGFVIDKFPISRPNLTFSTLTVSNMSPEDSSIYLCSVDLAPTRGEQYFGPGTRLLVL.

This clonotype was seen a few times. It is likely a read error: a sequence one base away is far more abundant. J is TRBJ2-1 and V is TRBV2, with TRBD2 matching 8 bases. This CDR3 region has 12 residues. V lost 4 bases and J lost 10; bases outside the gene matches: 3. CDR1 is SNHLY and CDR2 is FYNNEI in the germline V gene. DNA of the CDR3: TGTGCCAGCAGTGCGGGAGGGCACGAGCAGTTCTTC. It is translated as CASSAGGHEQFF.

This clonotype was counted many times. The chain joins TRBV5-4 to TRBJ2-5, with unresolved D. The CDR3 is 15 amino acids. Germline V CDR1 and CDR2: SGHNT, YYREEE (reference sequence). Deletions cut 1 base from V and 2 bases from J, with 12 bases between. The DNA for the CDR3 is TGTGCCAGCAGCTTGAGTCTCGACTTACAAGAGACCCAGTACTTC. Translated: CASSLSLDLQETQYF.

The V call is TRBV9, the J call TRBJ1-5; no firm D call. Per germline, CDR1 SGDLS and CDR2 YYNGEE. The length of the CDR3 is 15 residues. The V end was cut by 4 bases, the J end by 3 bases, with 14 bases between. CDR3 loop: CASSPYPAVNQPQHF. As DNA, the CDR3 is TGTGCCAGCAGCCCCTACCCGGCGGTCAATCAGCCCCAGCATTTT.

There are many counts of this clonotype. This chain uses TRBV10-3 with TRBJ1-5; 7 bases match TRBD1. CDR1 is ENHRY and CDR2 is SYGVKD in the germline V gene. This CDR3 is 12 amino acids long. The V and J ends lost 9 bases and 2 bases, in that order; junction bases with no gene match: 1. The CDR3 region is CAIGQGNQPQHF. In DNA, the CDR3 is TGTGCCATAGGACAGGGCAATCAGCCCCAGCATTTT.

As regards this clonotype: This likely came from a read error, as a far larger clone is one base away. The chain joins TRBV13 to TRBJ2-5, with 8 bases fitting TRBD1. Germline V gives CDR1 PRHDT, CDR2 FYEKMQ (reference sequence). There are 15 residues in the CDR3. J was trimmed by 11 bases and V by 8 bases; bases with no gene match: 19. The CDR3, as DNA: TGTGCCAGCTTTCCCCAGGGGGCAGGAGAGCTAGAGCAGTACTTC. This sequence encodes CASFPQGAGELEQYF. The full variable domain, in which reference TRBV13 and TRBJ2-5 provide the parts outside the CDR3, is AAGVIQSPRHLIKEKRETATLKCYPIPRHDTVYWYQQGPGQDPQFLISFYEKMQSDKGSIPDRFSAQQFSDYHSELNMSSLELGDSALYFCASFPQGAGELEQYFGPGTRLLVL.

This clonotype was found many times. The chain links TRBV28 to TRBJ1-1; D ambiguous. The V gene lost 1 base and the J gene lost 8 bases, with 5 bases spanning the gap. Germline loops: CDR1 MDHEN, CDR2 SYDVKM. This CDR3 region has 11 residues. CDR3 nucleotides: TGTGCCAGCAGTTTATTTGGAGAAGCTTTCTTT. This encodes CASSLFGEAFF.

Ten or more counts support this clonotype. The chain carries TRBV14 and TRBJ1-1; no definite D call. Trimming took 0 bases from V and 5 from J, leaving 7 bases between them. Germline assignment: CDR1 SGHDN and CDR2 FVKESK. The CDR3 totals 13 residues. The chain's CDR3 is CASSQDLGTEAFF. The DNA of the CDR3 is TGTGCCAGCAGCCAAGATTTGGGTACTGAAGCTTTCTTT.

This clonotype was found a few times. This likely came from a read error, as a far larger clone is one base away. V and J are TRBV12-3 or TRBV12-4 and TRBJ2-7; 10 bases align to TRBD2. The V segment lost 6 bases and the J segment 7 bases; nucleotides outside the gene matches: 12. The CDR3 contains 15 residues. CDR3 amino acids: CASSQTGLALDEQYF. Written as DNA, the CDR3 is TGTGCCAGCAGCCAGACGGGACTAGCGTTGGATGAGCAGTACTTC.

This clonotype was recorded many times. This sequence joins TRBV4-3 and TRBJ2-7, with TRBD2 as a possible D gene (5 bases). V was cut by 2 bases and J by 7 bases, with 21 bases left in between. The V gene's germline CDR1 is LGHNA and CDR2 YSLEER. The CDR3 runs 16 residues. In DNA, the CDR3 is TGCGCCAGCAGCCAAAGTAATAGAGGGCCTGCTGGGGAGCAGTACTTC. Residues: CASSQSNRGPAGEQYF.

In its sample, this clonotype was seen many times. CDR3 nucleotides: TGTGCCAGCAGCTTAGTCGGGGGAGCGGGGACCGGGGAGCTGTTTTTT. Translated: CASSLVGGAGTGELFF. This chain connects TRBV7-2 to TRBJ2-2; 7 positions agree with TRBD2. The V gene's germline CDR1 is SGHTA and CDR2 FQGNSA. Germline trimming cut 1 base from V and 5 bases from J; bases unmatched to any gene: 7. This CDR3 is built from 16 residues. The entire variable domain, with the rest obtained from reference TRBV7-2 and TRBJ2-2, is as follows: GAGVSQSPSNKVTEKGKDVELRCDPISGHTALYWYRQSLGQGLEFLIYFQGNSAPDKSGLPSDRFSAERTGGSVSTLTIQRTQQEDSAVYLCASSLVGGAGTGELFFGEGSRLTVL.

By share, this clonotype ranks as medium-sized. The chain carries TRBV28 and TRBJ2-3; D is perhaps TRBD1 (6 bases). The CDR3 extends over 16 amino acids. The germline gives CDR1 MDHEN, CDR2 SYDVKM. Trimming took 3 bases from V and 3 from J, leaving 16 bases between them. The CDR3: CASSLQGPRGTDTQYF. As DNA, the CDR3 is TGTGCCAGCAGTTTGCAGGGGCCCCGCGGGACAGATACGCAGTATTTT.

This clonotype came up many times. The chain combines TRBV7-3 with TRBJ2-1, with 11 bases fitting TRBD2. The CDR3 is made up of 16 amino acids. With 6 bases clipped from V and 1 base from J, the junction kept 5 bases outside the gene matches. Germline CDR1 and CDR2: SGHTA and FQGTGA. CDR3 residues: CASSSGTSGSYNEQFF. The CDR3 nucleotides read TGTGCCAGCAGTTCCGGGACTAGCGGATCCTACAATGAGCAGTTCTTC. Drawing the rest from reference TRBV7-3 and TRBJ2-1, the complete variable domain is GAGVSQTPSNKVTEKGKYVELRCDPISGHTALYWYRQSLGQGPEFLIYFQGTGAADDSGLPNDRFFAVRPEGSVSTLKIQRTERGDSAVYLCASSSGTSGSYNEQFFGPGTRLTVL.

This clonotype was seen a handful of times. The gene calls are TRBV7-6 and TRBJ1-6; 8 nucleotides line up with TRBD1. This CDR3 spans 14 amino acids. Germline values: CDR1 SGHVS, CDR2 FNYEAQ. The J segment lost 9 bases and the V segment lost 7 bases, leaving 8 bases of the junction unmatched. CDR3 loop: CASTLTGESSPLHF. In DNA, the CDR3 is TGTGCCAGCACCCTGACAGGGGAAAGTTCACCCCTCCACTTT.

This clonotype was seen ten or more times. V gene TRBV6-2 or TRBV6-3 combines with J gene TRBJ1-1; 8 nucleotides line up with TRBD1. The CDR3 is made up of 15 amino acids. V gave up 6 bases and J gave up 6 bases; unmatched junction bases: 12. CDR1 is MNHEY, CDR2 SVGEGT, per germline. The CDR3 region is CASSRISTGESEAFF. For the CDR3, the DNA is TGTGCCAGCAGCCGTATCTCGACAGGGGAATCTGAAGCTTTCTTT.

This clonotype occurred many times. V is TRBV6-2 or TRBV6-3 and J is TRBJ2-2; D is uncertain. Germline-derived CDR1 and CDR2 are MNHEY and SVGEGT. This CDR3 has 16 residues. Trimming took off 5 bases at V and 2 bases at J, with 15 bases between the two ends. CDR3 protein: CASSGQGWINTGELFF. In DNA form, the CDR3 reads TGTGCCAGCAGTGGTCAAGGGTGGATTAACACCGGGGAGCTGTTTTTT.

This clonotype was recorded many times. The chain uses TRBV6-6 and TRBJ1-5; TRBD1 is a possible D gene (6 bases). The CDR3 is 15 residues long. CDR1 is MNHNY and CDR2 is SVGAGI in the germline V gene (reference sequence). With 6 bases removed from V and 4 bases from J, the gap between germline ends came to 16 bases. The CDR3 is CASSTTGFLNQPQHF. CDR3 DNA sequence: TGTGCCAGCAGCACTACAGGGTTTCTAAATCAGCCCCAGCATTTT.

This clonotype was observed many times. The gene calls are TRBV19 and TRBJ2-7; no clear D gene. V dropped 5 bases and J dropped 3 bases, with 11 bases sitting between them. Germline CDR1 is LNHDA and CDR2 is SQIVND (reference sequence). CDR3 size: 13 residues. CDR3 sequence reads: CASSGHGNYEQYF. CDR3 nucleotides: TGTGCCAGTAGTGGTCACGGCAACTACGAGCAGTACTTC. Combining the CDR3 with reference TRBV19 and TRBJ2-7 gives the whole variable domain DGGITQSPKYLFRKEGQNVTLSCEQNLNHDAMYWYRQDPGQGLRLIYYSQIVNDFQKGDIAEGYSVSREKKESFPLTVTSAQKNPTAFYLCASSGHGNYEQYFGPGTRLTVT.

This clonotype came up many times. The chain employs TRBV5-6 and TRBJ2-7; TRBD1 agrees at 9 bases. This CDR3 is built from 14 residues. Trimming cost V 3 bases and J 5 bases; bases outside gene matches: 6. Germline loops: CDR1 SGHDT, CDR2 YYEEEE. As DNA, the CDR3 is TGTGCCAGCAGCTCGCCGGGACAGGGTCACGAGCAGTACTTC. It translates to CASSSPGQGHEQYF.